This T cell receptor (beta chain) was sequenced in a study of a mutant IDH1 vaccine in newly diagnosed glioma. Assay used: immunoSEQ multiplex PCR; TCRdb lists only in-frame clones, some missing. The sample holds about 50,000 clones; just over 85% are singletons and the top ten take around 2.5%. As for time point: baseline, week 1 (first vaccination visit). Treatment denoted: pre-vaccination baseline after standard-of-care therapy. Germline assignment: CDR1 MNHNY and CDR2 SVGAGI (reference sequence). The V end lost 10 bases, the J end lost 0 bases, and 11 bases lay between the germline ends. CDR3 length equals 13 residues.

This clonotype was obtained from a man aged 35 to 55 with glioma. The chain recombines TRBV6-6 with TRBJ2-3; tentatively, D is TRBD2 (5 bases). The input for sequencing was PBMCs, taken from a glioma patient treated with radiotherapy, temozolomide or both. CDR3 DNA sequence: TGTGCCACAGCGGTTACTAGCACAGATACGCAGTATTTT. This encodes CATAVTSTDTQYF.